Given below is one T cell receptor (beta chain) in context. Its antigen is unidentified. The data are from a study of blood T cells in healthy people across ages. Findings and caveats of the study: Naive T cell percentage by flow cytometry tracked strongly with beta diversity.

The use of a sample-barcoded 5' primer and a J-beta primer mix characterized a second PCR of roughly 6 to 11 cycles. Template switching added a 12-random-nucleotide identifier to every cDNA molecule. TCRdb re-derived calls from the 5' RACE reads in MiXCR, one entry per CDR3 protein. This sample yields approximately 760,000 distinct CDR3 sequences, of which 25% are seen a single time; under 9.5% belongs to the top ten. This CDR3 has 12 residues. CDR1 SQVTM and CDR2 ANQGSEA come from the germline V gene. V dropped 7 bases and J dropped 3 bases, with 12 bases sitting between them. This sample was also put to use in a study of T cells of mothers and their children. That report adds: Healthy Caucasian mothers, three in number, and their six children were the donors. For each mother, over 9 million TCR beta CDR3 reads were obtained, and for each child, around 3 million.

Sequenced sample: blood. This chain uses TRBV29-1 with TRBJ1-2, with unresolved D. The TCR sequence derives from a boy aged 10-17 years in good health. This chain's CDR3 is CSAGPAHYGYTF. The CDR3 bases are TGCAGCGCTGGGCCTGCCCACTATGGCTACACCTTC.